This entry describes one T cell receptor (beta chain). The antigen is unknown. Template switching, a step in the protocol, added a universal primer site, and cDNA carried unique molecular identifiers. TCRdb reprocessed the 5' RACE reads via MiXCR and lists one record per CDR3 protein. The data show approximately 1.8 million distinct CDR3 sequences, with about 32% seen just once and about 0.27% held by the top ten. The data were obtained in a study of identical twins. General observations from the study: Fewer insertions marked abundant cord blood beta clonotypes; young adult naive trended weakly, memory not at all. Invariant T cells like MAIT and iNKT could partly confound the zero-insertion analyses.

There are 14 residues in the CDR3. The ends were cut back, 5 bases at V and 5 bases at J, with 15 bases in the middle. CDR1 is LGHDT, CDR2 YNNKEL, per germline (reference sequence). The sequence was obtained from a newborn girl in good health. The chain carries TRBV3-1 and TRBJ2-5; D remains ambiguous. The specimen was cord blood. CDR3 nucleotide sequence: TGTGCCAGCAGCTGGACCGGAAAATTTGAGACCCAGTACTTC. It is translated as CASSWTGKFETQYF.